This is a list of T cell receptor beta chains from one sample in a study of chemoradiotherapy in HPV16-positive cancers. The data were produced by immunoSEQ multiplex PCR, yet TCRdb's version contains in-frame clones alone and is incomplete. The table includes under 85,000 clones, around nine tenths detected once. The sequences come from blood, collected from a patient who underwent chemoradiotherapy. The receptors shown here come from a human donor with HPV-associated anogenital cancer. Both conserved end residues are part of each CDR3. The D gene is left open where the match is weak. Clone size is given for some rows only: seen once, a few or many times, or a class if the clone is expanded.

TRBV5-1	TRBJ2-2	NA	NA	CASSLGVGGELFF	TGCGCCAGCAGCTTGGGAGTAGGAGGGGAGCTGTTTTTT
TRBV5-1	TRBJ2-7	NA	NA	CASSRGDSYEQYF	TGCGCCAGCAGTCGCGGGGACTCCTACGAGCAGTACTTC
TRBV5-1	TRBJ2-7	NA	NA	CASSLGGLLSYEQYF	TGCGCCAGCAGCTTGGGTGGTCTCTTGTCCTACGAGCAGTACTTC
TRBV7-9	TRBJ2-5	TRBD1	NA	CASLLWQSGQGRETQYF	TGTGCCAGCCTCTTATGGCAATCCGGACAGGGTAGGGAGACCCAGTACTTC
TRBV19	TRBJ1-5	NA	NA	CASSMEGRYQPQHF	TGTGCCAGTAGTATGGAGGGCAGATATCAGCCCCAGCATTTT
TRBV19	TRBJ2-3	TRBD1	NA	CASSLRMTGAGDTQYF	TGTGCCAGTAGTCTCAGGATGACAGGGGCGGGAGATACGCAGTATTTT
TRBV11-2	TRBJ2-1	NA	NA	CASSLDLVNNEQFF	TGTGCCAGCAGCTTAGATTTAGTAAACAATGAGCAGTTCTTC
TRBV7-2	TRBJ2-4	NA	NA	CASSSGTAKNIQYF	TGTGCCAGCAGCTCGGGGACAGCCAAAAACATTCAGTACTTC
TRBV7-9	TRBJ1-2	NA	NA	CASSLSGVNYGYTF	TGTGCCAGCAGCTTATCAGGGGTGAACTATGGCTACACCTTC
TRBV4-1	TRBJ2-2	NA	few	CASSQDQGRPGELFF	TGCGCCAGCAGCCAAGATCAAGGCCGCCCCGGGGAGCTGTTTTTT
TRBV10-3	TRBJ2-7	NA	once	CAISPLQISSYEQYF	TGTGCCATCAGTCCCCTACAGATTAGCTCCTACGAGCAGTACTTC
TRBV4-1	TRBJ1-2	TRBD1	NA	CASSQDGQGAYYGYTF	TGCGCCAGCAGCCAGGACGGACAGGGGGCCTACTATGGCTACACCTTC
TRBV5-1	TRBJ2-7	NA	NA	CASSLGQSSYEQYF	TGCGCCAGCAGCTTGGGACAGAGCTCCTACGAGCAGTACTTC
TRBV6-1	TRBJ2-5	TRBD2	NA	CASSGGYQETQYF	TGTGCCTCCTCGGGAGGGTACCAAGAGACCCAGTACTTC
TRBV28	TRBJ1-1	NA	NA	CASSLAGKAFF	TGTGCCAGCAGTTTAGCGGGGAAGGCTTTCTTT
TRBV27	TRBJ1-2	NA	NA	CASSILGDHYGYTF	TGTGCCAGCAGTATTCTCGGGGATCACTATGGCTACACCTTC
TRBV18	TRBJ1-1	NA	NA	CASSPGWEGKEAFF	TGTGCCAGCTCACCAGGGTGGGAAGGGAAAGAAGCTTTCTTT
TRBV28	TRBJ2-3	TRBD2	NA	CASTSDLAGEFGTQYF	TGTGCCAGCACGAGTGACTTAGCGGGAGAGTTCGGTACGCAGTATTTT
TRBV10-1	TRBJ1-6	TRBD1	NA	CASSRDRNSPLHF	TGCGCCAGCAGCCGGGACAGAAATTCACCCCTCCACTTT
TRBV5-4	TRBJ2-5	TRBD2	NA	CASRAGTSGQQETQYF	TGTGCCAGCAGAGCTGGGACTAGCGGACAACAAGAGACCCAGTACTTC
TRBV30	TRBJ2-7	NA	NA	CAWAVGGVVEQYF	TGTGCCTGGGCGGTCGGGGGAGTAGTGGAGCAGTACTTC
TRBV19	TRBJ2-5	TRBD1	NA	CASSIQAGGGGTQYF	TGTGCCAGTAGTATTCAGGCAGGGGGTGGTGGGACCCAGTACTTC
TRBV29-1	TRBJ1-5	TRBD1	NA	CSVVLGGGDQPQHF	TGCAGCGTAGTTCTAGGGGGCGGCGATCAGCCCCAGCATTTT
TRBV6-5	TRBJ1-2	NA	NA	CASSYSGGRGYTF	TGTGCCAGCAGTTACTCGGGAGGTCGCGGCTACACCTTC
TRBV11-2	TRBJ2-5	NA	NA	CASTVTGETQYF	TGTGCCAGCACCGTGACTGGGGAGACCCAGTACTTC
TRBV30	TRBJ2-2	NA	NA	CAWNLGTSGTGELFF	TGTGCCTGGAATCTCGGGACATCGGGGACCGGGGAGCTGTTTTTT
TRBV7-2	TRBJ2-5	NA	once	CASSLGPQETQYF	TGTGCCAGCAGCTTGGGGCCACAAGAGACCCAGTACTTC
TRBV5-1	TRBJ2-3	NA	NA	CASKVETTDTQYF	TGCGCCAGCAAGGTGGAGACCACAGATACGCAGTATTTT
TRBV6-5	TRBJ2-5	TRBD2	NA	CASKAGGWETQYF	TGTGCCAGCAAAGCGGGAGGTTGGGAGACCCAGTACTTC
TRBV10-3	TRBJ2-3	TRBD2	NA	CAISEAGGSTDTQYF	TGTGCCATCAGTGAAGCGGGGGGTAGCACAGATACGCAGTATTTT
TRBV28	TRBJ1-5	NA	NA	CASSRIWGNQPQHF	TGTGCCAGCAGCCGTATTTGGGGCAATCAGCCCCAGCATTTT
TRBV19	TRBJ1-5	TRBD1	NA	CASSPTGFSNQPQHF	TGTGCCAGTAGCCCGACAGGGTTTAGCAATCAGCCCCAGCATTTT
TRBV5-1	TRBJ2-7	NA	NA	CASSLGGDGEYEQYF	TGCGCCAGCAGCTTGGGAGGGGATGGGGAATACGAGCAGTACTTC
TRBV6-4	TRBJ1-2	NA	NA	CASRPNEQGIYGYTF	TGTGCCAGCAGGCCCAATGAGCAGGGTATCTATGGCTACACCTTC
TRBV29-1	TRBJ1-2	TRBD1	NA	CSVDRTGPSYGYTF	TGCAGCGTTGACAGGACAGGGCCTAGCTATGGCTACACCTTC
TRBV11-2	TRBJ2-5	NA	once	CASSLASVGQETQYF	TGTGCCAGCAGCTTAGCCAGCGTTGGTCAAGAGACCCAGTACTTC